This entry is about one T cell receptor beta chain. Germline lookup yields CDR1 MNHEY and CDR2 SMNVEV (reference sequence). The CDR3 is 17 residues long. Trimming removed 2 bases from V and 2 bases from J; junction bases left unmatched: 4. Sequencing targeted TCR beta in blood CD8+ and CD4+ T cells. This record belongs to a study of CD8 T cells in Susac syndrome. With random hexamers, reverse transcription was performed on about 0.5 to 1 ug of RNA. Amplification of the TCR beta CDR3 was carried out by immunoSEQ multiplex PCR, which spanned a total of 54 Vbeta and 13 Jbeta segments. TCRdb processed the immunoSEQ multiplex PCR reads anew with MiXCR; each CDR3 protein has one entry. The table records 330,000 or so distinct CDR3 sequences, 70% to 90% of them present only once.

This clonotype was sampled from a human donor with multiple sclerosis. The chain joins TRBV27 to TRBJ2-1, with 12 bases identical to TRBD2. The sample was CD8+ T cells from PBMCs. CDR3 in DNA: TGTGCCAGCAGTTTAATACTAGCGGGAGGACCCTACAATGAGCAGTTCTTC. Translated, it gives CASSLILAGGPYNEQFF.